Below are 23 T cell receptor beta chains sequenced from a single sample in a study of T cell repertoires in cytomegalovirus infection. TCRdb recomputed calls from the reads with MiXCR, one row per CDR3 protein. In the table there are hundreds of thousands of distinct CDR3 sequences, roughly a third of which are singletons. The sample was PBMCs. These receptors all stem from a human donor in good health (CMV status not recorded). Some clones in this sample may be carry-over from other donors' samples.

V and J are TRBV6-5 and TRBJ1-3; 12 nucleotides match TRBD1. Germline CDR1 is MNHEY and CDR2 is SVGAGI. V shed 0 bases, J shed 4 bases, and the junction held 10 bases outside the gene matches. The CDR3 is made up of 19 amino acids. CDR3 in amino acids: CASSYSGQGAVFAGNTIYF. The CDR3 nucleotides read TGTGCCAGCAGTTACTCGGGACAGGGGGCTGTCTTTGCGGGAAACACCATATATTTT.

This clonotype was observed a handful of times. J is TRBJ2-2 and V is TRBV6-2 or TRBV6-3; D is uncertain. Germline-derived CDR1 and CDR2 are MNHEY and SVGEGT. The CDR3 covers 15 residues. With 3 bases removed from V and 6 bases from J, the gap between germline ends came to 14 bases. Written as DNA, the CDR3 is TGTGCCAGCAGTTATCGGCAGGATGGGGCCGGGGAGCTGTTTTTT. It yields the protein CASSYRQDGAGELFF.

This chain links TRBV4-1 with TRBJ2-4; the match to TRBD2 covers 13 bases. Looked up from germline, CDR1 is MGHRA and CDR2 is YSYEKL. The CDR3 consists of 18 residues. The trim removed 1 base at V and 8 bases at J, leaving 11 bases unmatched. The CDR3 protein is CASSQVLTSGRPRDIQYF. In nucleotides, the CDR3 is TGCGCCAGCAGCCAAGTTCTGACTAGCGGGAGGCCCAGGGACATTCAGTACTTC.

In its sample, this clonotype was seen a few times. This chain uses TRBV10-3 with TRBJ2-7; D possibly corresponds to TRBD2 (5 bases). Trimming took off 8 bases at V and 0 bases at J, with 14 bases between the two ends. This CDR3 spans 14 amino acids. The germline V gene encodes CDR1 ENHRY and CDR2 SYGVKD. The CDR3: CAISGVGNSYEQYF. The CDR3 bases are TGTGCCATCTCCGGGGTTGGCAACTCCTACGAGCAGTACTTC.

Remarks on this clonotype: The CDR3 does not end in the conserved phenylalanine or tryptophan, so this is likely a read error. Because the CDR3's place on the DNA is in doubt, the DNA is left out and the CDR3 is given as listed by TCRdb. The chain links TRBV28 to TRBJ1-5. Germline values: CDR1 MDHEN, CDR2 SYDVKM. The CDR3 sequence runs 11 residues, both termini included. The CDR3 sequence: CASSFWGPQPL.

The chain is built from TRBV6-6 and TRBJ2-6; 7 nucleotides line up with TRBD1. Germline CDR1 MNHNY, CDR2 SVGAGI (reference sequence). The CDR3 loop spans 17 amino acids. V dropped 6 bases and J dropped 0; count of bases not matched to a gene: 8. In nucleotides, the CDR3 is TGTGCCAGCAGGACCGGGACAGAAAGCTCTGGGGCCAACGTCCTGACTTTC. Translated: CASRTGTESSGANVLTF.

This clonotype has a handful of counts. The chain is built from TRBV29-1 and TRBJ1-2; 9 bases agree with TRBD1. The germline gives CDR1 SQVTM, CDR2 ANQGSEA. The CDR3 runs 13 residues. Unmatched junction bases numbered 5, after V lost 1 base and J lost 8 bases. The CDR3 DNA reads as TGCAGCGTTGAAGGGGGACAGGGAGGCGGCTACACCTTC. Amino acids: CSVEGGQGGGYTF. Variable domain in full (rest from reference TRBV29-1 and TRBJ1-2): SAVISQKPSRDICQRGTSLTIQCQVDSQVTMMFWYRQQPGQSLTLIATANQGSEATYESGFVIDKFPISRPNLTFSTLTVSNMSPEDSSIYLCSVEGGQGGGYTFGSGTRLTVV.

This clonotype has more than one count but fewer than ten. The CDR3 sequence is CASSSVLGGADTQYF. The CDR3 coding sequence is TGTGCCAGCAGCTCCGTCCTGGGCGGCGCAGATACGCAGTATTTT. The V and J genes are TRBV7-6 and TRBJ2-3, with D unresolved. Trimming cost V 4 bases and J 4 bases, with 15 bases left between them. CDR1 and CDR2 (germline): SGHVS, FNYEAQ. CDR3 size: 15 residues. The full variable domain, with the rest looked up from reference TRBV7-6 and TRBJ2-3, is GAGVSQSPRYKVTKRGQDVALRCDPISGHVSLYWYRQALGQGPEFLTYFNYEAQQDKSGLPNDRFSAERPEGSISTLTIQRTEQRDSAMYRCASSSVLGGADTQYFGPGTRLTVL.

This clonotype was counted between two and nine times. V and J are TRBV19 and TRBJ2-1; D might be TRBD2 (5 bases). Germline V lookup: CDR1 LNHDA, CDR2 SQIVND (reference sequence). This CDR3 has 14 residues. Trimming stripped 3 bases from V and 1 base from J, with 7 bases between. This CDR3 is CASSIGESYNEQFF. In DNA, the CDR3 is TGTGCCAGTAGTATCGGGGAGTCCTACAATGAGCAGTTCTTC.

In regard to this clonotype: A read error may be the cause here, since a much bigger clone is one base away. The chain has TRBV7-2 and TRBJ2-7, with 10 bases aligning to TRBD1. The germline gives CDR1 SGHTA, CDR2 FQGNSA. This CDR3 is built from 17 residues. This CDR3 reads CASSFRDRGPIAYEPYF. The DNA of the CDR3 is TGTGCCAGCAGCTTCCGGGACAGGGGCCCCATCGCCTACGAGCCGTACTTC.

This clonotype was counted only a few times. The genes are TRBV27 and TRBJ2-5; perhaps TRBD2 as D (6 bases). Germline V CDR1 and CDR2: MNHEY, SMNVEV (reference sequence). The CDR3 runs 14 residues. Trimming removed 8 bases from V and 4 bases from J, with 17 bases in between. Here the CDR3 DNA reads TGTGCCAGCGGGAGGCCGCTCTGGGGAGAGACCCAGTACTTC. This translates into CASGRPLWGETQYF.

V gene TRBV28 combines with J gene TRBJ2-1; D tentatively reads TRBD1 or TRBD2 (5 bases each). Germline CDR1 MDHEN, CDR2 SYDVKM. Trimming removed 5 bases at V and 9 bases at J, with 14 bases between. CDR3 size: 13 residues. The CDR3 region has the DNA TGTGCCAGCAGTGATTACACTGGGACTGAGCAGTTCTTC. Translating gives CASSDYTGTEQFF.

V usage is TRBV19 and J usage is TRBJ1-4; a weak D match, TRBD1 (6 bases). Germline assignment: CDR1 LNHDA and CDR2 SQIVND (reference sequence). The CDR3 contains 14 residues. V was cut by 4 bases and J by 7 bases, with 13 bases left in between. DNA for the CDR3: TGTGCCAGTAGTAGCGGGGGCGCGGGTGAAAAACTGTTTTTT. Its translation: CASSSGGAGEKLFF.

The V and J genes are TRBV5-1 and TRBJ2-3, with 8 bases aligning to TRBD1. There are 18 residues in the CDR3. Germline V gene lookup returns CDR1 SGHRS and CDR2 YFSETQ. V shed 1 base, J shed 0 bases, and the junction held 10 bases outside the gene matches. CDR3 DNA: TGCGCCAGCAGCTTGTTTGGACAGGGATTTCCTAGCACAGATACGCAGTATTTT. This codes for CASSLFGQGFPSTDTQYF.

The CDR3 loop reads CATSDFNGPGELFF. The DNA for the CDR3 is TGTGCCACCAGTGATTTTAACGGTCCCGGGGAGCTGTTTTTT. V gene TRBV24-1 combines with J gene TRBJ2-2; D remains unclear. The V and J ends lost 1 base and 6 bases respectively, with 8 bases between them. This CDR3 is built from 14 residues. Germline assignment: CDR1 KGHDR and CDR2 SFDVKD.

In this sample, this clonotype turned up a few times. In DNA, the CDR3 is TGTGCCAGCAGTTTATTGACAGAGGGCTACAATGAGCAGTTCTTC. Protein sequence: CASSLLTEGYNEQFF. The rearrangement links TRBV28 to TRBJ2-1, with D perhaps TRBD1 or TRBD2 (5 bases each). CDR1 and CDR2 from the germline V gene are MDHEN and SYDVKM. Trimming cost V 1 base and J 3 bases, with 10 bases left between them. The CDR3 totals 15 residues.

The chain combines TRBV12-3 or TRBV12-4 with TRBJ2-2, with D possibly matching TRBD2 (7 bases). CDR3 length equals 15 residues. The V end lost 6 bases, the J end lost 6 bases, and 17 bases lay between the germline ends. CDR3 loop: CASSRPGGRAGELFF. In DNA form, the CDR3 reads TGTGCCAGCAGCAGACCGGGGGGCCGCGCCGGGGAGCTGTTTTTT.

The chain couples TRBV5-4 to TRBJ1-2; 7 bases line up with TRBD1. CDR1 and CDR2 (germline): SGHNT, YYREEE (reference sequence). Losses at the gene ends were 2 bases for V and 8 bases for J; bases not matched to a gene: 6. The CDR3 sequence is 13 residues long. The CDR3 loop is CASSFRRGDGYTF. The DNA for the CDR3 is TGTGCCAGCAGCTTTCGCAGGGGGGACGGCTACACCTTC.

This rearrangement joins TRBV28 to TRBJ1-4; maybe TRBD1 (5 bases). The V end lost 6 bases, the J end lost 4 bases, and 15 bases lay between the germline ends. CDR1 MDHEN and CDR2 SYDVKM come from the germline V gene. The CDR3 runs to 15 residues. CDR3 sequence (DNA): TGTGCCAGCAGAGCCGGGACGGAAAGTAATGAAAAACTGTTTTTT. Protein product: CASRAGTESNEKLFF.

About this clonotype: A much larger clone lies one base from this, so it may be a read error. The V gene is TRBV6-2 or TRBV6-3, the J gene TRBJ2-7; 8 bases are shared with TRBD2. The J segment lost 6 bases and the V segment lost 5 bases, leaving 15 bases of the junction unmatched. This CDR3 is built from 16 residues. Germline lookup yields CDR1 MNHEY and CDR2 SVGEGT. This CDR3 reads CASSPRRGGVSLEQYF. The CDR3 DNA reads TGTGCCAGCAGTCCCCGACGGGGGGGAGTGAGTCTCGAGCAGTACTTC.

The rearrangement joins TRBV7-2 to TRBJ2-7, with a possible D match to TRBD2 (7 bases). Germline CDR1 reads SGHTA; CDR2 reads FQGNSA. The CDR3 runs 15 residues. Trimming cost V 1 base and J 4 bases, with 14 bases left between them. This chain's CDR3 is CASSLVGGGRYEQYF. Here the CDR3 DNA reads TGTGCCAGCAGCTTAGTGGGAGGGGGGCGGTACGAGCAGTACTTC.

The rearrangement links TRBV28 to TRBJ2-7, with a tentative D call TRBD2 (5 bases). The V and J ends lost 4 bases and 5 bases respectively, with 18 bases between them. Germline CDR1 is MDHEN and CDR2 is SYDVKM. The CDR3 totals 15 residues. The CDR3 DNA is TGTGCCAGCAGTTCATCCGACCCGGGGAAGGACGAGCAGTACTTC. Residues: CASSSSDPGKDEQYF.

The chain combines TRBV20-1 with TRBJ1-5; no reliable D call. The V end lost 1 base, the J end lost 8 bases, and 12 bases lay between the germline ends. The CDR3 length is 13 residues. Germline assignment: CDR1 DFQATT and CDR2 SNEGSKA (reference sequence). Written as DNA, the CDR3 is TGCAGTGCTAGAGCGAGGGTTCAAAAGCCCCAGCATTTT. The encoded protein is CSARARVQKPQHF.